This T cell receptor beta chain was obtained from a study of blood T cell repertoires in COVID-19. V was trimmed by 0 bases and J by 7 bases, leaving 24 bases between them. The length of the CDR3 is 18 residues. Germline V gene sequence: CDR1 LNHDA, CDR2 SQIVND (reference sequence). A single count supports this clone. Produced via immunoSEQ multiplex PCR; TCRdb's table is partial and in-frame only. This sample has some 150,000 clones; almost 85% occur once, and the top ten carry roughly 8%. This rearrangement joins TRBV19 to TRBJ1-1; no definite D call. This receptor was identified in a man between 35 and 55 years old who had recovered from COVID-19. Input material: peripheral blood. The CDR3 coding sequence is TGTGCCAGTAGTATAGAAAATATGAGCCCCACCCTGCAATTTGAAGCTTTCTTT. It translates to CASSIENMSPTLQFEAFF.